This entry lists 2 T cell receptor beta chains sequenced from one sample in a study of T-cell reconstitution after alpha-beta-depleted transplantation in children. Researchers prepared the TCRbeta library using unique molecular identifiers, the study reports. Each CDR3 protein gets one entry after TCRdb re-called the PCR reads with MiXCR. This table has under 750,000 distinct CDR3 sequences, roughly 23% appearing once. This specimen was PBMCs, mostly from graft donor cells, taken 360 days after TCRalphabeta/CD19-depleted stem cell transplant. Receptors were obtained from a boy less than two years old who had a stem cell transplant for acute myeloid leukemia, so the T cells may come from the graft donor.

In this sample, this clonotype turned up many times. This rearrangement joins TRBV28 to TRBJ2-3; D gene unclear. The CDR3 extends over 18 amino acids. V was trimmed by 2 bases and J by 1 base, leaving 19 bases between them. In germline, CDR1 is MDHEN, CDR2 SYDVKM. The DNA for the CDR3 is TGTGCCAGCAGTTTAAAAGTGAGGCCCGCCCGGGGCACAGATACGCAGTATTTT. Translating gives CASSLKVRPARGTDTQYF.

This CDR3 reads CASSSGGIYNEQFF. The DNA for the CDR3 is TGTGCCAGCAGCTCAGGTGGGATCTACAATGAGCAGTTCTTC. J is TRBJ2-1 and V is TRBV7-2; D gene unclear. This CDR3 spans 14 amino acids. Germline V gene lookup returns CDR1 SGHTA and CDR2 FQGNSA. Trimming took 4 bases from V and 3 from J, leaving 10 bases between them.